The clone carrying this TCR beta chain was seen a handful of times. Its matching antigen is unknown. For the second PCR, which ran for 7 to 11 cycles, a sample-barcoded 5' primer and a J-beta primer mix were used. TCRdb used MiXCR to reprocess the 5' RACE reads, holding one entry per CDR3 protein. The data contain fewer than 800,000 distinct CDR3 sequences, over 20% of them singletons. Germline CDR1 WSHSY, CDR2 SAAADI. J gave up 4 bases and V 7 bases, and 10 bases lay outside the gene matches. The CDR3 covers 14 residues. This entry is derived from a study of blood T cells in healthy people across ages. Study context: About one barcoded beta molecule per two T cells was the capture yield of template switching.

Whole-study findings and limits: Because sorting was not performed, PBMCs prevented conclusive naive versus antigen-experienced comparison. Per-million-T-cell TCR beta diversity fell roughly linearly with age.

Total RNA extraction produced at least 6 micrograms (per sample) for the study. The rearrangement joins TRBV10-2 to TRBJ2-7, with 7 positions matching TRBD2. The sequence came from a man aged 65 to 85 in good health. The specimen sequenced was blood. In DNA form, the CDR3 reads TGCGCCAGCACCCCCTGGGAGGGACTATACGAGCAGTACTTC. Protein sequence: CASTPWEGLYEQYF.